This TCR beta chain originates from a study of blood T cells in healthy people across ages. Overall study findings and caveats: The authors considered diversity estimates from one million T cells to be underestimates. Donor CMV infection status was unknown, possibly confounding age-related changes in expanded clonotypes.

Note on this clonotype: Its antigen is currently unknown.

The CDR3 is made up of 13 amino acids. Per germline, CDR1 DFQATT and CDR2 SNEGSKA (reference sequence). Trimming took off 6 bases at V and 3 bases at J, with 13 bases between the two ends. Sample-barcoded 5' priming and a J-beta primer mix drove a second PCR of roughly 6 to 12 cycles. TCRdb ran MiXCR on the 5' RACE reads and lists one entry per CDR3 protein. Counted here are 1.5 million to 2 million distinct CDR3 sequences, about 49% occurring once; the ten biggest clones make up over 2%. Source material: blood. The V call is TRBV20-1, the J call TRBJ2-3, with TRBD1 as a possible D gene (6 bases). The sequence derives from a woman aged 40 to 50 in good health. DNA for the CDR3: TGCAGTGCCGTAGTGGGGGCGACAGATACGCAGTATTTT. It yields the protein CSAVVGATDTQYF.